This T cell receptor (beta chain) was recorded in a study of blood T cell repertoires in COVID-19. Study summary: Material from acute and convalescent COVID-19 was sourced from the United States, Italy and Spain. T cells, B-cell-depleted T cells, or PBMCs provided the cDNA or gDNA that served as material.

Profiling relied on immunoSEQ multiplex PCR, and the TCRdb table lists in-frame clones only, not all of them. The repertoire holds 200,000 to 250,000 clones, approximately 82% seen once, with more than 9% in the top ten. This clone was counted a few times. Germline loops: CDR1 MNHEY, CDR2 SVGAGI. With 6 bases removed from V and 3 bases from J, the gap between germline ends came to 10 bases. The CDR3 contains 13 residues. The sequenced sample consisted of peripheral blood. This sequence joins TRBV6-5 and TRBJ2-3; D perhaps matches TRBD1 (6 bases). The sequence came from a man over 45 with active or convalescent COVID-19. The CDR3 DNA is TGTGCCAGCAGACGCACAGGGACAGATACGCAGTATTTT. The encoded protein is CASRRTGTDTQYF.